These 17 T cell receptor beta chains came from one sample sequenced in a study of shared T cell receptors in the human thymus. Here immunoSEQ multiplex PCR was the method, and the copy in TCRdb shows in-frame clones only, minus some. This table holds about 710,000 clones, around 87% found once. These data were also reused for a study on human thymus T cells.

Sequences were obtained from thymocytes. The receptors come from a boy less than two years old with a congenital heart defect.

The chain recombines TRBV20-1 with TRBJ2-5; D is uncertain. Trimming removed 1 base from V and 7 bases from J, with 7 bases in between. Germline assignment: CDR1 DFQATT and CDR2 SNEGSKA (reference sequence). The CDR3 length is 11 residues. CDR3 sequence reads: CSARVIVTQYF. The DNA of the CDR3 is TGCAGTGCTAGAGTAATAGTGACCCAGTACTTC.

This chain connects TRBV19 to TRBJ1-5; D unclear. Trimming cost V 5 bases and J 2 bases, with 10 bases left between them. This CDR3 is 14 amino acids long. Germline CDR1 reads LNHDA; CDR2 reads SQIVND (reference sequence). CDR3 bases: TGTGCCAGTAGTCCCCGGGTGGGCAATCAGCCCCAGCATTTT. It is translated as CASSPRVGNQPQHF.

This chain uses TRBV30 with TRBJ2-5; 9 bases align to TRBD1. With V trimmed by 5 bases and J by 3 bases, 7 bases remained unmatched. The length of the CDR3 is 14 residues. Germline-derived CDR1 and CDR2 are GTSNPN and SVGIG (reference sequence). The CDR3 sequence: CAWSRTGEKETQYF. CDR3 DNA sequence: TGTGCCTGGTCCCGGACAGGGGAGAAAGAGACCCAGTACTTC.

This rearrangement joins TRBV6-1 to TRBJ2-7; tentatively, D is TRBD1 (7 bases). Per germline, CDR1 MNHNS and CDR2 SASEGT. The V gene lost 6 bases and the J gene lost 6 bases, with 21 bases spanning the gap. The CDR3 totals 15 residues. CDR3: CASRRRDSRIFEQYF. CDR3 nucleotides: TGTGCCAGCAGACGGAGGGACAGTAGGATCTTCGAGCAGTACTTC.

This clone was seen only once. The V call is TRBV28, the J call TRBJ2-1, with TRBD2 matching over 14 bases. Germline values: CDR1 MDHEN, CDR2 SYDVKM. This CDR3 contains 18 residues. After removal of 5 bases from V and 4 bases from J, the junction contained 10 bases not matched to a gene. CDR3 sequence: CASSHTGLAGGLYNEQFF. The CDR3 DNA is TGTGCCAGCAGTCACACAGGACTAGCGGGGGGTTTATACAATGAGCAGTTCTTC. The whole variable domain, remainder taken from reference TRBV28 and TRBJ2-1, is DVKVTQSSRYLVKRTGEKVFLECVQDMDHENMFWYRQDPGLGLRLIYFSYDVKMKEKGDIPEGYSVSREKKERFSLILESASTNQTSMYLCASSHTGLAGGLYNEQFFGPGTRLTVL.

A remark on this clone: This sample also contains other DNA sequences that code for the same CDR3. This chain connects TRBV18 to TRBJ2-7, with TRBD1 matching 9 bases. Germline loops: CDR1 KGHSH, CDR2 LQKENI. This CDR3 region has 14 residues. V trimming: 6 bases; J trimming: 4 bases; junction bases outside the gene matches: 7. The CDR3 DNA sequence: TGTGCCAGCTCGTACCGGGACAGGGCATACGAGCAGTACTTC. It codes for CASSYRDRAYEQYF.

The chain uses TRBV28 and TRBJ2-5; D possibly corresponds to TRBD1 (6 bases). Gene TRBJ2-7 matches the end of the DNA better, so the J call may be wrong. This CDR3 has 13 amino acids. Germline V gives CDR1 MDHEN, CDR2 SYDVKM. This chain's CDR3 is CASSCRGSYEQYF. For the CDR3, the DNA is TGTGCCAGCAGTTGCAGGGGCTCCTACGAGCAGTACTTC.

This chain uses TRBV19 with TRBJ2-7; D might be TRBD1 (5 bases). Trimming left V 3 bases short and J 0 bases short, with 15 bases between. CDR1 and CDR2 from the germline V gene are LNHDA and SQIVND (reference sequence). The CDR3 runs 16 residues. Written as DNA, the CDR3 is TGTGCCAGTAGTATCTCCCCGACAGCGAGCTCCTACGAGCAGTACTTC. Residues: CASSISPTASSYEQYF. The full variable domain, rest sourced from reference TRBV19 and TRBJ2-7, is DGGITQSPKYLFRKEGQNVTLSCEQNLNHDAMYWYRQDPGQGLRLIYYSQIVNDFQKGDIAEGYSVSREKKESFPLTVTSAQKNPTAFYLCASSISPTASSYEQYFGPGTRLTVT.

V is TRBV18 and J is TRBJ2-2; D is possibly TRBD1 (6 bases). CDR3 length: 15 residues. Germline V CDR1 and CDR2: KGHSH, LQKENI. The V gene lost 1 base and the J gene lost 7 bases, with 13 bases spanning the gap. CDR3 bases: TGTGCCAGCTCACCACGAGGGGGTGGCTTCGGGGAGCTGTTTTTT. This gives the protein CASSPRGGGFGELFF.

The V gene is TRBV7-4, the J gene TRBJ2-7; TRBD2 matches at 9 bases. With V trimmed by 5 bases and J by 2 bases, 16 bases remained unmatched. Per the germline V gene, CDR1 is SGHVT and CDR2 is SQSDAQ. The CDR3 consists of 18 residues. CDR3 amino acids: CASSRHLIAGVTPYEQYF. The CDR3 DNA follows: TGTGCCAGCAGCAGACACCTGATAGCGGGAGTTACCCCCTACGAGCAGTACTTC. The whole variable domain, filled in from reference TRBV7-4 and TRBJ2-7, reads GAGVSQSPRYKVAKRGRDVALRCDSISGHVTLYWYRQTLGQGSEVLTYSQSDAQRDKSGRPSGRFSAERPERSVSTLKIQRTEQGDSAVYLCASSRHLIAGVTPYEQYFGPGTRLTVT.

A remark on this clone: The junction differs from germline at one of its ends, possibly a read error. V gene TRBV30 combines with J gene TRBJ1-1; D possibly corresponds to TRBD1 (5 bases). CDR1 and CDR2 (germline): GTSNPN, SVGIG (reference sequence). The CDR3 extends over 10 amino acids. CDR3 sequence reads: CASTPGDGSF. The CDR3, as DNA: TGTGCCTCCACTCCGGGGGACGGTAGCTTT.

J is TRBJ2-5 and V is TRBV14; 7 nucleotides agree with TRBD2. Losses at the gene ends were 0 bases for V and 4 bases for J; bases not matched to a gene: 8. Looked up from germline, CDR1 is SGHDN and CDR2 is FVKESK. The CDR3 sequence is 16 residues long. DNA for the CDR3: TGTGCCAGCAGCCAAGAGAGCGGGGACCCACGAGAGACCCAGTACTTC. Translated, it gives CASSQESGDPRETQYF.

In the case of this clone: Other DNA sequences in this sample translate to the same CDR3. The V gene is TRBV5-8, the J gene TRBJ1-6, with D perhaps matching TRBD1 (5 bases). The V and J ends lost 1 base and 4 bases respectively, with 12 bases between them. The germline gives CDR1 SGHTS, CDR2 YDEGEE. The CDR3 totals 16 residues. CDR3 residues: CASSLWRGAYNSPLHF. In DNA form, the CDR3 reads TGTGCCAGCAGCTTGTGGCGTGGGGCTTATAATTCACCCCTCCACTTT.

The gene calls are TRBV4-1 and TRBJ1-2, with 7 nucleotides matching TRBD1. CDR1 and CDR2 (germline): MGHRA, YSYEKL. The CDR3 loop spans 13 amino acids. The trim removed 4 bases at V and 4 bases at J, leaving 3 bases unmatched. CDR3 bases: TGCGCCAGCAGCCCAGGGGGGATCTATGGCTACACCTTC. Protein sequence: CASSPGGIYGYTF.

In this sample, this clone turned up a few times. The chain uses TRBV11-2 and TRBJ1-3; the D is unclear. This CDR3 region has 14 residues. Trimming pared 5 bases from V and 1 base from J, leaving 9 bases between. Germline loops: CDR1 SGHAT, CDR2 FQNNGV. CDR3 amino acids: CASSPPGSGNTIYF. The CDR3 coding sequence is TGTGCCAGCAGCCCCCCGGGGTCTGGAAACACCATATATTTT.

This clone was counted only a few times. The CDR3 region is CASSMRNRDRAPPGAEAFF. CDR3 DNA: TGTGCCAGTAGTATGAGAAACCGGGACAGGGCTCCGCCGGGGGCTGAAGCTTTCTTT. The V and J genes are TRBV19 and TRBJ1-1, with 9 bases identical to TRBD1. The CDR3 totals 19 residues. Germline loops: CDR1 LNHDA, CDR2 SQIVND (reference sequence). Trimming took 3 bases from V and 6 from J; bases not matched to a gene: 20.

The rearrangement links TRBV2 to TRBJ2-3, with a weak D call TRBD1 (6 bases). The germline V gene has CDR1 SNHLY and CDR2 FYNNEI. V lost 6 bases, J lost 2 bases, and 15 bases lay in between. The CDR3 is 15 residues long. CDR3 amino acids: CASRYWTAPTDTQYF. The CDR3 DNA sequence: TGTGCCAGCAGGTATTGGACAGCACCCACAGATACGCAGTATTTT.